This TCR beta chain is from a study of beta chain features in type 1 diabetes. Study-level results: Equally in patients and controls, PCR might preferentially amplify shorter templates. Highly expressing activated T cells could be over-counted with a cDNA template. TCRB CDR3s from Type 1 diabetes patients were moderately but significantly shorter in all four CD4+ subsets.

Staining for CD45RO/CCR7/CD25/CD127/CD95/CD27 allowed sorting of CD4+ naive, central memory, regulatory and stem cell-like memory cells. cDNA synthesis used the whole RNA isolate, giving expressed TCRB sequences. Sequencing used immunoSEQ multiplex PCR; TCRdb keeps in-frame clones, though not all of them. In the table there are 900,000 or so clones, about 17% of which are singletons. Turning to this clone: Its antigen is still unknown.

V was shortened by 1 base and J by 5 bases, with 15 bases between the two germline ends. Germline V lookup: CDR1 SGHRS, CDR2 YFSETQ. There are 15 residues in the CDR3. This clonotype was sampled from a woman between 18 and 29 years old in good health. The specimen was naive CD4+ T cells from blood. This chain links TRBV5-1 with TRBJ1-1; tentative D call: TRBD1 (6 bases). CDR3 sequence (DNA): TGCGCCAGCAGCTTGACCCCGGGGGCGGAAACTGAAGCTTTCTTT. Its protein is CASSLTPGAETEAFF.